This T cell receptor beta chain was sequenced for a study of T-cell reconstitution after alpha-beta-depleted transplantation in children. In its sample, this clonotype was seen many times. Its antigen remains unidentified. Study findings and constraints: It was newly produced T cells that mostly accounted for T-cell counts and diversity one year after transplant. Day-60 TCRbeta diversity that was high in some patients was derived from surviving recipient T cells and thymic progenitors.

Using unique molecular identifiers, the investigators prepared the TCRbeta library. TCRdb re-called the PCR reads through MiXCR, storing one row per CDR3 protein. Here the sample spans 200,000 or so distinct CDR3 sequences, roughly 6.5% being singletons. J lost 3 bases, V lost 6 bases, and 17 bases had no gene match. This CDR3 is built from 17 residues. The germline gives CDR1 DFQATT, CDR2 SNEGSKA (reference sequence). The clonotype was recovered from a girl under three years old with combined immunodeficiency, due to receive a stem cell transplant. The rearrangement links TRBV20-1 to TRBJ2-1; 7 nucleotides line up with TRBD1. The material was PBMCs, obtained before TCRalphabeta/CD19-depleted stem cell transplant. This CDR3 reads CSALRQGHFTIYNEQFF. The CDR3 nucleotides read TGCAGTGCATTGAGACAGGGTCATTTTACAATCTACAATGAGCAGTTCTTC.